Following are 10 T cell receptor beta chains from one sample sequenced in a study of T-cell reconstitution after alpha-beta-depleted transplantation in children (dated by TCRdb to 2016 to 2018). Library prep was done by PCR. The sequencer was an Illumina HiSeq 2500. TCR library preparation used molecular barcoding, with unique molecular identifiers applied to normalize quantification of the TCRbeta repertoire. Starting from the raw public reads, TCRdb applied fastp trimming at Q25, assembled clones with MiXCR and retained in-frame beta chains. Merged by CDR3 protein, the rows form single entries marked with the most common genes and DNA. This sample gives roughly 220,000 distinct CDR3 sequences in total; more than 10% of them show up just once. Approximately 2.9% of the sample belongs to the ten largest clones. The sequencing used PBMCs from the stem cell graft donor, collected from the stem cell graft. The receptors derive from a human donor who donated a stem cell graft to a child with acute lymphoblastic leukemia.

The table lists this clonotype with many counts. The gene calls are TRBV6-6 and TRBJ2-5; D is unresolved. Germline V lookup: CDR1 MNHNY, CDR2 SVGAGI (reference sequence). Trimming cost V 2 bases and J 1 base, with 5 bases left between them. The CDR3 loop spans 13 amino acids. CDR3 sequence: CASSYRGQETQYF. CDR3 in DNA: TGTGCCAGCAGTTACAGAGGCCAAGAGACCCAGTACTTC.

This clonotype has at least ten counts. The chain has TRBV24-1 and TRBJ2-3; no clear D gene. Trimming stripped 5 bases from V and 1 base from J, with 12 bases between. The germline gives CDR1 KGHDR, CDR2 SFDVKD. The CDR3 extends over 15 amino acids. CDR3 bases: TGTGCCACCAGTGTCGGCAGGCCTCGCACAGATACGCAGTATTTT. It is translated as CATSVGRPRTDTQYF.

This clonotype was seen repeatedly, ten times or more. The rearrangement joins TRBV18 to TRBJ2-7; 7 bases agree with TRBD1. The CDR3 consists of 14 residues. V shed 0 bases, J shed 4 bases, and the junction held 3 bases outside the gene matches. CDR1 and CDR2 (germline): KGHSH, LQKENI. The CDR3 loop is CASSPPGQLYEQYF. CDR3 bases: TGTGCCAGCTCACCACCGGGACAGCTATACGAGCAGTACTTC.

CDR3 sequence (DNA): TGTGCCAGCAGCCTAGGACAGGGTCGGATGAACACTGAAGCTTTCTTT. It specifies CASSLGQGRMNTEAFF. J is TRBJ1-1 and V is TRBV5-6, with 8 nucleotides matching TRBD1. The V and J ends lost 4 bases and 0 bases, in that order; junction bases with no gene match: 8. The CDR3 totals 16 residues. Germline V gene sequence: CDR1 SGHDT, CDR2 YYEEEE.

This clonotype was seen a handful of times. The J gene is TRBJ2-2, the V gene TRBV3-1, with 10 bases aligning to TRBD2. Losses at the gene ends were 1 base for V and 6 bases for J; bases not matched to a gene: 5. Germline loops: CDR1 LGHDT, CDR2 YNNKEL (reference sequence). There are 16 residues in the CDR3. The CDR3 coding sequence is TGTGCCAGCAGCCAAGTTTCAGGGACTAGCGCCGGGGAGCTGTTTTTT. This gives the protein CASSQVSGTSAGELFF.

This clonotype was found a few times. The V call is TRBV20-1, the J call TRBJ2-1; D is unclear. CDR3 length: 15 amino acids. V lost 2 bases and J 2 bases, leaving 13 bases between the germline ends. Germline V gene lookup returns CDR1 DFQATT and CDR2 SNEGSKA (reference sequence). The CDR3 reads CSARKFGPPYNEQFF. CDR3 bases: TGCAGTGCTAGAAAATTCGGCCCCCCCTACAATGAGCAGTTCTTC.

This clonotype was observed at least ten times. The CDR3 coding sequence is TGTGCCAGCAGTTTTGGGGCAGGGAGCACAGATACGCAGTATTTT. Translated, it gives CASSFGAGSTDTQYF. This chain uses TRBV28 with TRBJ2-3, with D possibly being TRBD1 (5 bases). Trimming removed 3 bases from V and 0 bases from J, with 10 bases in between. This CDR3 region has 15 residues. Germline assignment: CDR1 MDHEN and CDR2 SYDVKM.

In this sample, this clonotype turned up a few times. This chain joins TRBV20-1 and TRBJ2-7; 7 bases line up with TRBD1. There are 15 residues in the CDR3. Germline V CDR1 and CDR2: DFQATT, SNEGSKA (reference sequence). Trimming cost V 0 bases and J 5 bases; bases outside gene matches: 10. DNA for the CDR3: TGCAGTGCTAGAGATATGGTCACAGGGGTCCACGAGCAGTACTTC. It yields the protein CSARDMVTGVHEQYF.

The chain recombines TRBV5-1 with TRBJ2-5; TRBD1 might be the D (6 bases). With 4 bases removed from V and 3 bases from J, the gap between germline ends came to 19 bases. The CDR3 sequence is 16 residues long. Per the germline V gene, CDR1 is SGHRS and CDR2 is YFSETQ. CDR3 sequence reads: CASSRSGTHTEETQYF. CDR3 bases: TGCGCCAGCAGCAGATCCGGGACACATACTGAAGAGACCCAGTACTTC.

This clonotype was seen repeatedly, ten times or more. The genes are TRBV4-1 and TRBJ2-1; a possible D gene is TRBD2 (5 bases). The CDR3 contains 14 residues. Trimming shortened V by 4 bases and J by 5 bases, and 12 bases separated the two germline ends. Germline V gene sequence: CDR1 MGHRA, CDR2 YSYEKL. The chain's CDR3 is CASSPATGNNEQFF. The CDR3 nucleotides read TGCGCCAGCAGCCCAGCTACGGGGAACAATGAGCAGTTCTTC.